These 32 T cell receptor beta chains were sequenced from one sample in a study of cytomegalovirus exposure and HLA in healthy donors. Primers: 60 Vbeta forward and 13 Jbeta reverse. The data were produced by immunoSEQ multiplex PCR, yet TCRdb's version contains in-frame clones alone and is incomplete. Of around 110,000 clones listed, roughly 70% were seen once; the top ten hold around 2.8%. What was sequenced was PBMCs. These receptors were obtained from a male donor in good health and CMV-seropositive.

The chain joins TRBV28 to TRBJ1-1, with 7 bases lining up with TRBD1. J was trimmed by 5 bases and V by 1 base; bases with no gene match: 7. Germline lookup yields CDR1 MDHEN and CDR2 SYDVKM. CDR3 length: 15 amino acids. CDR3 DNA: TGTGCCAGCAGTTTATACAGGGGAGAGGGTACTGAAGCTTTCTTT. Translating it yields CASSLYRGEGTEAFF.

The chain couples TRBV19 to TRBJ2-4; tentatively, D is TRBD1 (5 bases). Trimming stripped 10 bases from V and 6 bases from J, with 16 bases between. This CDR3 comprises 13 residues. Germline V lookup: CDR1 LNHDA, CDR2 SQIVND (reference sequence). CDR3 in DNA: TGTGCCACGCAGGGATCAGTACTAAACATTCAGTACTTC. Encoded protein: CATQGSVLNIQYF.

The rearrangement links TRBV5-6 to TRBJ2-7, with D perhaps matching TRBD2 (5 bases). In germline, CDR1 is SGHDT, CDR2 YYEEEE. The CDR3 sequence is 14 residues long. V was cut by 1 base and J by 5 bases, with 13 bases left in between. The CDR3 region is CASSLWGARHEQYF. The CDR3 bases are TGTGCCAGCAGCTTGTGGGGAGCCCGGCACGAGCAGTACTTC.

The V gene is TRBV18, the J gene TRBJ2-3, with TRBD1 matching 7 bases. The CDR3 has 15 amino acids. V lost 2 bases and J lost 3; bases outside the gene matches: 5. Germline CDR1 is KGHSH and CDR2 is LQKENI. The CDR3 region has the DNA TGTGCCAGCTCACCAGCGACAGGGCGAACAGATACGCAGTATTTT. It yields the protein CASSPATGRTDTQYF. Based on the CDR3 plus reference TRBV18 and TRBJ2-3, the full variable domain is NAGVMQNPRHLVRRRGQEARLRCSPMKGHSHVYWYRQLPEEGLKFMVYLQKENIIDESGMPKERFSAEFPKEGPSILRIQQVVRGDSAAYFCASSPATGRTDTQYFGPGTRLTVL.

To note about this clone: An end of the junction differs from the germline gene, which may be a read error. The chain carries TRBV30 and TRBJ1-5; the D gene is possibly TRBD1 (5 bases). Looked up from germline, CDR1 is GTSNPN and CDR2 is SVGIG (reference sequence). CDR3 length: 14 residues. The CDR3 region is CAWSGGLGNQPQNF. CDR3 sequence (DNA): TGTGCCTGGAGTGGGGGCCTGGGGAATCAGCCCCAGAATTTT.

The chain carries TRBV18 and TRBJ1-4; no firm D call. This CDR3 contains 16 residues. From germline, CDR1 is KGHSH and CDR2 LQKENI. V was trimmed by 3 bases and J by 0 bases, leaving 11 bases between them. In DNA, the CDR3 is TGTGCCAGCTCACCTTTGGCAGGTGCAACTAATGAAAAACTGTTTTTT. This codes for CASSPLAGATNEKLFF.

This clone is a singleton in its sample. The chain employs TRBV7-3 and TRBJ2-3; 7 bases are a match to TRBD2. The CDR3 is 14 residues long. Germline values: CDR1 SGHTA, CDR2 FQGTGA. J gave up 0 bases and V 7 bases, and 4 bases lay outside the gene matches. The CDR3 reads CASKLTSSTDTQYF. CDR3 in DNA: TGTGCCAGCAAGCTGACTAGCAGCACAGATACGCAGTATTTT.

This rearrangement joins TRBV6-1 to TRBJ2-1, with TRBD2 identical over 7 bases. After removal of 5 bases from V and 8 bases from J, the junction contained 12 bases not matched to a gene. The germline V gene encodes CDR1 MNHNS and CDR2 SASEGT. The CDR3 runs 15 residues. For the CDR3, the DNA is TGTGCCAGCAGTCTCGGGGACTATGGCCTCCATGAGCAGTTCTTC. Its translation is CASSLGDYGLHEQFF.

The V and J genes are TRBV25-1 and TRBJ1-4; TRBD1 agrees at 7 bases. The CDR3 totals 15 residues. Trimming cost V 5 bases and J 4 bases; bases outside gene matches: 7. Per germline, CDR1 MGHDK and CDR2 SYGVNS. The CDR3 DNA sequence: TGTGCCAGCAGTTCAATCGGGACAGTTAATGAAAAACTGTTTTTT. The encoded protein is CASSSIGTVNEKLFF.

The chain has TRBV6-5 and TRBJ1-1; TRBD1 matches 8 bases. The CDR3 covers 13 residues. Germline V gives CDR1 MNHEY, CDR2 SVGAGI. Trimming took 6 bases from V and 7 from J; bases not matched to a gene: 7. The CDR3 protein is CASRTRGLSEAFF. The CDR3 nucleotides are TGTGCCAGCAGGACCAGGGGGCTCAGTGAAGCTTTCTTT.

The chain uses TRBV4-3 and TRBJ2-7; 9 bases line up with TRBD2. CDR3 length: 17 amino acids. Germline lookup yields CDR1 LGHNA and CDR2 YSLEER. With V trimmed by 4 bases and J by 2 bases, 12 bases remained unmatched. The CDR3 DNA follows: TGCGCCAGCAGCCCCGTAATAGGAAGCGGGAGGACCTACGAGCAGTACTTC. Translated, it gives CASSPVIGSGRTYEQYF.

The rearrangement links TRBV15 to TRBJ2-7; D call uncertain. The CDR3 has 15 residues. CDR1 and CDR2 from the germline V gene are LNHNV and YYDKDF (reference sequence). The V gene lost 0 bases and the J gene lost 0 bases, with 9 bases spanning the gap. The CDR3 nucleotides read TGTGCCACCAGCAGAGATCTGGGCAGCTCCTACGAGCAGTACTTC. It encodes CATSRDLGSSYEQYF.

The gene calls are TRBV6-5 and TRBJ2-4, with D possibly being TRBD2 (6 bases). The CDR3 is made up of 16 amino acids. Trimming cost V 4 bases and J 3 bases, with 16 bases left between them. Germline CDR1 reads MNHEY; CDR2 reads SVGAGI. CDR3 region: CASSWRGGVGKNIQYF. The CDR3 nucleotides are TGTGCCAGCAGTTGGCGAGGAGGGGTGGGCAAAAACATTCAGTACTTC.

V and J are TRBV19 and TRBJ2-2; D ambiguous. The CDR3 length is 13 residues. CDR1 is LNHDA and CDR2 is SQIVND in the germline V gene (reference sequence). Trimming stripped 3 bases from V and 2 bases from J, with 4 bases between. The CDR3 bases are TGTGCCAGTAGTATGGCCAACACCGGGGAGCTGTTTTTT. As protein: CASSMANTGELFF.

V gene TRBV4-3 combines with J gene TRBJ1-6; D remains ambiguous. Germline values: CDR1 LGHNA, CDR2 YSLEER. With 5 bases removed from V and 14 bases from J, the gap between germline ends came to 13 bases. The CDR3 is 12 amino acids. The CDR3 loop reads CASSKDFVSLHF. DNA for the CDR3: TGCGCCAGCAGCAAGGACTTCGTCTCCCTCCACTTT.

V is TRBV6-5 and J is TRBJ1-1, with D perhaps matching TRBD1 (5 bases). V was trimmed by 8 bases and J by 1 base, leaving 17 bases between them. This CDR3 is 15 amino acids long. The germline gives CDR1 MNHEY, CDR2 SVGAGI. DNA for the CDR3: TGTGCCAGCGCAAGGGGCACCATGACGAACACTGAAGCTTTCTTT. Encoded protein: CASARGTMTNTEAFF.

This sequence joins TRBV27 and TRBJ2-1, with D hard to call. CDR3 size: 11 residues. CDR1 is MNHEY, CDR2 SMNVEV, per germline (reference sequence). The V end lost 0 bases, the J end lost 9 bases, and 3 bases lay between the germline ends. Here the CDR3 DNA reads TGTGCCAGCAGTTTATCCGGTGAGCAGTTCTTC. Protein product: CASSLSGEQFF.

The chain employs TRBV7-3 and TRBJ1-2; 9 bases map to TRBD1. The CDR3 runs 15 residues. In germline, CDR1 is SGHTA, CDR2 FQGTGA. After removal of 5 bases from V and 3 bases from J, the junction contained 7 bases not matched to a gene. Here the CDR3 reads CASSNRDRVYYGYTF. The CDR3 bases are TGTGCCAGCAGCAACCGGGACAGGGTTTACTATGGCTACACCTTC.

This sequence joins TRBV11-3 and TRBJ2-2; 8 nucleotides align to TRBD2. The CDR3 totals 17 residues. In germline, CDR1 is SGHNT, CDR2 YENEEA. Trimming took 4 bases from V and 1 from J; bases not matched to a gene: 8. The chain's CDR3 is CASSSRTSKKNTGELFF. CDR3 coding DNA: TGTGCCAGCAGCTCTAGGACTAGCAAGAAGAACACCGGGGAGCTGTTTTTT.

The genes are TRBV27 and TRBJ1-1; TRBD1 matches 7 bases. This CDR3 has 18 residues. Germline V gene data show CDR1 as MNHEY and CDR2 as SMNVEV (reference sequence). With 3 bases clipped from V and 0 bases from J, the junction kept 13 bases outside the gene matches. CDR3 sequence (DNA): TGTGCCAGCAGTTTCTTCCAGACAGGGCGGGTTTTGAACACTGAAGCTTTCTTT. This gives the protein CASSFFQTGRVLNTEAFF.

This sequence joins TRBV7-2 and TRBJ1-2; 7 bases agree with TRBD1. CDR1 is SGHTA and CDR2 is FQGNSA in the germline V gene. This CDR3 region has 12 residues. The trim removed 5 bases at V and 8 bases at J, leaving 5 bases unmatched. The CDR3 loop is CASSPTGVGYTF. Written as DNA, the CDR3 is TGTGCCAGCAGCCCTACAGGGGTCGGCTACACCTTC.

The genes are TRBV7-2 and TRBJ1-5; TRBD1 agrees at 8 bases. With 2 bases clipped from V and 3 bases from J, the junction kept 6 bases outside the gene matches. CDR1 and CDR2 from the germline V gene are SGHTA and FQGNSA. This CDR3 spans 16 amino acids. The CDR3 nucleotides are TGTGCCAGCAGCTTACAGGGGGCATTCAACAATCAGCCCCAGCATTTT. Translating it yields CASSLQGAFNNQPQHF.

This chain uses TRBV15 with TRBJ2-7; possibly TRBD2 for D (5 bases). The CDR3 is 16 amino acids. V was pared by 3 bases and J by 0 bases, with 15 bases between. Germline V gene sequence: CDR1 LNHNV, CDR2 YYDKDF (reference sequence). CDR3 DNA: TGTGCCACCAGCAGTGTTTCGGGAAGCCCCTCCTACGAGCAGTACTTC. Encoded protein: CATSSVSGSPSYEQYF.

The gene calls are TRBV7-2 and TRBJ2-5; D gene unclear. The ends were cut back, 1 base at V and 5 bases at J, with 8 bases in the middle. Germline values: CDR1 SGHTA, CDR2 FQGNSA. The CDR3 length is 13 residues. The CDR3 protein is CASSLVAAETQYF. The CDR3 DNA reads TGTGCCAGCAGCTTAGTAGCAGCCGAGACCCAGTACTTC.

The chain couples TRBV5-4 to TRBJ2-3; TRBD2 matches at 7 bases. Germline CDR1 is SGHNT and CDR2 is YYREEE (reference sequence). The CDR3 totals 12 residues. V was clipped by 4 bases and J by 7 bases; unmatched bases: 3. CDR3 protein: CASSQGGNTQYF. The CDR3, as DNA: TGTGCCAGCAGCCAGGGAGGGAATACGCAGTATTTT.

The chain has TRBV12-2 and TRBJ2-1; TRBD2 is the table's D call and was not checked against the DNA. TRBV12-2 is annotated as a pseudogene. This CDR3 contains 16 residues. The CDR3 DNA reads as TGTGCAAGTCGCCCCCGCCGGACTAGCGCGGACAATGAGCAGTTCTTC. This codes for CASRPRRTSADNEQFF.

This rearrangement joins TRBV5-1 to TRBJ1-1, with a tentative D call TRBD1 (6 bases). The V and J ends lost 2 bases and 6 bases respectively, with 11 bases between them. Germline CDR1 reads SGHRS; CDR2 reads YFSETQ. The CDR3 loop spans 13 amino acids. CDR3 nucleotide sequence: TGCGCCAGCAGCTTCGACAGGCCCCCTGAAGCTTTCTTT. It translates to CASSFDRPPEAFF.

The chain recombines TRBV28 with TRBJ1-1; D perhaps matches TRBD1 (5 bases). Germline V gene lookup returns CDR1 MDHEN and CDR2 SYDVKM. The CDR3 runs 14 residues. Trimming shortened V by 5 bases and J by 6 bases, and 16 bases separated the two germline ends. The CDR3 loop is CASSLRASRAEAFF. In DNA, the CDR3 is TGTGCCAGCAGTCTCAGGGCATCTCGGGCTGAAGCTTTCTTT.

The chain employs TRBV6-6 and TRBJ2-5; D call uncertain. CDR3 length: 12 amino acids. CDR1 and CDR2 from the germline V gene are MNHNY and SVGAGI (reference sequence). Trimming cost V 10 bases and J 5 bases, with 14 bases left between them. The CDR3 is CATQSTTETQYF. The DNA for the CDR3 is TGTGCCACCCAGAGTACTACTGAGACCCAGTACTTC.

The chain uses TRBV19 and TRBJ1-1; maybe TRBD1 (5 bases). V lost 6 bases and J 8 bases, leaving 10 bases between the germline ends. This CDR3 is 11 amino acids long. Looked up from germline, CDR1 is LNHDA and CDR2 is SQIVND (reference sequence). This CDR3 is CASRMRDEAFF. CDR3 nucleotide sequence: TGTGCCAGTAGGATGCGGGACGAAGCTTTCTTT.

The chain links TRBV7-8 to TRBJ1-3, with D hard to call. Germline assignment: CDR1 SGHVS and CDR2 FQNEAQ. V lost 1 base, J lost 4 bases, and 14 bases lay in between. The CDR3 runs to 16 residues. The CDR3 nucleotides are TGTGCCAGCAGCTTAGATAGGCGGGGAATCGGAAACACCATATATTTT. This encodes CASSLDRRGIGNTIYF.

In DNA, the CDR3 is TGTGCCAGCAGCCCCTCAGGGACCGGGGAGCTGTTTTTT. Protein: CASSPSGTGELFF. V and J are TRBV7-9 and TRBJ2-2, with D perhaps TRBD1 (5 bases). The CDR3 is made up of 13 amino acids. The germline V gene has CDR1 SEHNR and CDR2 FQNEAQ (reference sequence). Trimming left V 5 bases short and J 5 bases short, with 9 bases between.